This entry is about one TCR beta chain. Antigen unknown. The junction departs from germline at one end; a sequencing error may be responsible. Newly diagnosed hyperthyroidism patients aged 18 to 65 years had disease lasting under 2 months. Based on clinical symptoms, serum thyroxine and TRAb, thyroid ultrasound and orbital computed tomography, diagnoses were reached. This sample stems from a study of T cells in Graves' hyperthyroidism and ophthalmopathy. Findings and caveats of the study: A 13 V-J signature model discriminated ophthalmopathy versus stable hyperthyroidism. Expanded thyroid clonotypes (above 0.001) were mostly also found in blood.

Amplification targeted TCR beta CDR3 regions from RNA transcripts. The primer set for the first-round RT-PCR of the TCR CDR3 was HTBI. TCRdb itself ran the multiplex PCR reads through MiXCR, one entry per CDR3 protein. The sample has a few hundred thousand distinct CDR3 sequences, 20% to 25% seen once. The CDR3 extends over 13 amino acids. The germline gives CDR1 SGDLS, CDR2 YYNGEE. This chain links TRBV9 with TRBJ2-2; maybe TRBD2 (5 bases). This clonotype was obtained from a man aged 50-60 years with Graves' hyperthyroidism. The sample taken for sequencing was blood. The CDR3 DNA follows: TGTGCCAGCAGCGTAGGGAACACCGGGGAGCCGTTTTTT. It encodes CASSVGNTGEPFF.